This T cell receptor beta chain appears in the sequencing data of a study of blood T cell repertoires in COVID-19. Study-level background: Sources were T cells, B-cell-depleted T cells, or PBMCs; the material itself was cDNA or gDNA.

Original methodology: Using reference gene primer amplification, nucleated cell counts were estimated. Clones were read by immunoSEQ multiplex PCR, and TCRdb kept only the in-frame ones, dropping some. Clone size and the V and J calls come from that table; the DNA yielded D and trimming. The table has approximately 220,000 clones, 70% to 90% seen once. The CDR3 contains 19 residues. Germline CDR1 reads SGHVS; CDR2 reads FQNEAQ. V lost 2 bases, J lost 7 bases, and 18 bases stayed unmatched. The chain joins TRBV7-8 to TRBJ2-2; 8 nucleotides agree with TRBD1. The TCR sequence derives from a man aged 50 to 59 with acute or convalescent COVID-19. Sequencing was carried out using peripheral blood. The CDR3 bases are TGTGCCAGCAGCTTATTGAGTCTGGGGACAGGAGGGATCGGCGGGGAGCTGTTTTTT. Translating it yields CASSLLSLGTGGIGGELFF.